This T cell receptor (beta chain) derives from a study of regulatory dendritic cells for organ transplantation (dated 2017 in TCRdb). For the study in its entirety: The TCRbeta repertoires of sorted naive and memory CD4+ and CD8+ T cells were sequenced before and after allostimulation with regulatory or mature dendritic cells. The paper as a whole reports these results and caveats: Expansion of memory CD8+ clones was induced by allostimulation in both subjects, but more limited expansion appeared to be induced by regulatory dendritic cells than by mature dendritic cells. Of the resting subsets, memory CD8+ T cells had the largest number of alloreactive TCR clonotypes. Only a couple of subjects were sequenced, and considerable between-individual heterogeneity in the alloreactive memory CD8+ T cell pool was noted by the authors. The repertoires of naive CD4+ and CD8+ T cells were highly diverse, while memory cell repertoires were less diverse, with memory CD8+ cells being the most oligoclonal.

In this sample, this clone turned up once. Its antigen remains undetermined. Base qualities are not at hand, and no much larger clone is one base apart. Clipping removes 5 bases from V and 4 bases from J, with 6 as the unmatched junction base count. The germline V gene supplies CDR1 SGDLS and CDR2 YYNGEE. The CDR3 covers 14 residues, taking in both the cysteine and the phenylalanine. The kept DNA is CDR3 alone, 42 bases in frame from the first base. FACS was used to sort CD4+ or CD8+ cells into naive T cells (CD45RA+) and memory T cells (CD45RO+). T cells for TCR sequencing came from two healthy control subjects. Sorted T cell subsets that were not stimulated were used as baseline controls for the mixed lymphocyte reactions. Genomic DNA was extracted with the Qiagen DNeasy Blood & Tissue Kit. The TCRbeta CDR3 regions were amplified in a multiplexed two-step PCR with Vbeta-specific forward primers and Jbeta-specific reverse primers. Through the immunoSEQ service, the TCRbeta libraries were run on an Illumina instrument for sequencing. The paper's processing steps were these. V, D and J genes were assigned using IMGT annotation, and counts were corrected for multiplex PCR bias using synthetic CDR3 analogues. Repertoire clonality was computed in the immunoSEQ Analyzer as one minus normalized Shannon entropy. Clonal expansion was defined by Fisher's exact test with Benjamini-Hochberg false discovery rate control, using two-tailed P<0.01. TCRdb limited this immuneACCESS table to in-frame rearrangements with V and J called. A share of clones is missing; checked studies link under half to unresolved V genes, and the rest is unexplained. From that table come the V and J calls and clone size; the DNA was used to work out D and trimming. The sample data list 25,000 to 30,000 clones, and approximately 81% of these were observed just once. Over 0.35% of the sample rests with the top ten.

Sample: naive CD8+ T cells from blood. In the paper's terms, the cell subset or site label means: CD45RA+ naive T cells. Rearrangement joined TRBV9 to TRBJ2-3, and 8 bases in between align with TRBD2. The sequence was collected from a human donor in good health. CDR3 sequence: CASSIGGGSDTQYF. The DNA is as follows: TGTGCCAGCAGTATCGGGGGGGGGTCAGATACGCAGTATTTT.